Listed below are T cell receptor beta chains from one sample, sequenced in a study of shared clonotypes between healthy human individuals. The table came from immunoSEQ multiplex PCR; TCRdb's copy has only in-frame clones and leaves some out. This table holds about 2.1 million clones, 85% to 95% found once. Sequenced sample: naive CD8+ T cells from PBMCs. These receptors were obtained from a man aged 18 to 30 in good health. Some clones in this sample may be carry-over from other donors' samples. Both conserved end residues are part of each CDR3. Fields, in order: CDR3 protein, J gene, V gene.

CDR3 protein: CASSLGTGPYEQYF
J gene: TRBJ2-7
V gene: TRBV27

CDR3 protein: CASSVGGTLTESYEQYF
J gene: TRBJ2-7
V gene: TRBV9

CDR3 protein: CASSSHGAGVFLETQYF
J gene: TRBJ2-5
V gene: TRBV9

CDR3 protein: CASSFSALELGLMNEQFF
J gene: TRBJ2-1
V gene: TRBV19

CDR3 protein: CASSAGGGAYEQYF
J gene: TRBJ2-7
V gene: TRBV9

CDR3 protein: CASSLGQGEEKLFF
J gene: TRBJ1-4
V gene: TRBV7-9

CDR3 protein: CASSAAGATEAFF
J gene: TRBJ1-1
V gene: TRBV5-8

CDR3 protein: CASSPGLADNEQFF
J gene: TRBJ2-1
V gene: TRBV7-9

CDR3 protein: CASSLASNTEAFF
J gene: TRBJ1-1
V gene: TRBV11-2

CDR3 protein: CASGSPGVGYTF
J gene: TRBJ1-2
V gene: TRBV12-5

CDR3 protein: CASSLGTSGGETQYF
J gene: TRBJ2-5
V gene: TRBV7-9

CDR3 protein: CSVERGLEYQETQYF
J gene: TRBJ2-5
V gene: TRBV29-1

CDR3 protein: CASSPMGGLRYEQYF
J gene: TRBJ2-7
V gene: TRBV28

CDR3 protein: CASSQERGIVYEQYF
J gene: TRBJ2-7
V gene: TRBV14

CDR3 protein: CASSFQDRGIEQYF
J gene: TRBJ2-7
V gene: TRBV6-5

CDR3 protein: CASSLTDRGNYEQYF
J gene: TRBJ2-7
V gene: TRBV27

CDR3 protein: CATSRDWRPGYEQYF
J gene: TRBJ2-7
V gene: TRBV15

CDR3 protein: CASSQDGFGNTIYF
J gene: TRBJ1-3
V gene: TRBV18